This note documents a single TCR beta chain sequence. Sequencing used immunoSEQ multiplex PCR; TCRdb keeps in-frame clones, though not all of them. The table shows 100,000 to 150,000 clones, with approximately 85% occurring only once. The sample originates from a study of blood T cell repertoires in COVID-19. Study-level information: Samples of COVID-19 (acute and convalescent) were obtained from the United States, Italy and Spain.

Patients in Seattle were enrolled during active infection, then followed longitudinally. V lost 5 bases and J lost 2; bases outside the gene matches: 5. This CDR3 comprises 16 residues. In germline, CDR1 is MGHDK, CDR2 SYGVNS. The clonotype comes from a woman of 80 years or more with COVID-19, enrolled during active disease. The source material was peripheral blood. The rearrangement links TRBV25-1 to TRBJ2-3, with TRBD2 matching over 12 bases. CDR3 in DNA: TGTGCCAGCAGTCTGACTAGCGGGAGAGCCACAGATACGCAGTATTTT. This codes for CASSLTSGRATDTQYF.